This T cell receptor (beta chain) emerged from a study of blood T cell repertoires in COVID-19. Study-level information: The study drew acute and convalescent COVID-19 samples from the United States, Italy and Spain. Sources were T cells, B-cell-depleted T cells, or PBMCs; the material itself was cDNA or gDNA.

Authors' analysis steps: Researchers report that nucleated cell counts were estimated from reference gene primer amplification. Profiling relied on immunoSEQ multiplex PCR, and the TCRdb table lists in-frame clones only, not all of them. V and J calls and clone size come straight from that table; D and trimming were deduced from the DNA. Counted here are 120,000 to 150,000 clones, 85% to 90% occurring once; the ten biggest clones make up under 3%. The source material was peripheral blood. The sequence derives from a human donor in a cohort sampled during active COVID-19.

The DNA of the CDR3 is TGTGCCAGCAGATGGACAGTTTCCACAGATACGCAGTATTTT. Protein: CASRWTVSTDTQYF. The chain recombines TRBV28 with TRBJ2-3; the D gene is possibly TRBD1 (6 bases). CDR3 length: 14 amino acids. Looked up from germline, CDR1 is MDHEN and CDR2 is SYDVKM. V lost 6 bases and J lost 2, with 12 bases in between.